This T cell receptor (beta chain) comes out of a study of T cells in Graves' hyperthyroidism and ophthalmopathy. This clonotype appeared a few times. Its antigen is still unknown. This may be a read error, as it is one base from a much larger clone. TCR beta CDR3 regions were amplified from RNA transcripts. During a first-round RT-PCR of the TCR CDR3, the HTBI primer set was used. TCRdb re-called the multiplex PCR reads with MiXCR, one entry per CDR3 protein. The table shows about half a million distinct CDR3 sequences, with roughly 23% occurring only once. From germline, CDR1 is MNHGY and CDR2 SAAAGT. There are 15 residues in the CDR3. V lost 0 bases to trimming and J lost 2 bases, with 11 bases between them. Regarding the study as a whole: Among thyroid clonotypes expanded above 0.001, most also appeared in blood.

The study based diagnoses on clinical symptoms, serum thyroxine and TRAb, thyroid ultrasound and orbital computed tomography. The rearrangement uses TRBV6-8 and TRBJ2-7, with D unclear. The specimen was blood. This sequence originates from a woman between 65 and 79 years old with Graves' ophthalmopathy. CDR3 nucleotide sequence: TGTGCCAGCAGTTACTCGAGAAAGCCCCCCTACGAGCAGTACTTC. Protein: CASSYSRKPPYEQYF.